The text below deals with one TCR beta chain. Method: immunoSEQ multiplex PCR; TCRdb's copy keeps in-frame clones and lacks some. There are about 48,000 clones in the sample; over 75% occur only once, and roughly 50% lies in the top ten. The entry originates in a study of OX40 agonist ivuxolimab in advanced cancers. Study-wide background: Of mixed ages from about 20 to 80 and averaging approximately 60 years, the group was over 80% male.

The CDR3 is 15 amino acids. Germline values: CDR1 MNHEY, CDR2 SVGAGI. The V and J ends lost 3 bases and 2 bases respectively, with 11 bases between them. This TCR was recovered from an adult with an advanced solid tumor such as melanoma, head and neck, liver or kidney cancer. The chain joins TRBV6-5 to TRBJ1-5, with D perhaps TRBD1 (6 bases). Sample: CD4+ or CD8+ T cells sorted from blood, taken in a trial of the OX40 agonist ivuxolimab. The CDR3 DNA follows: TGTGCCAGCAGTTATGGGGGGGCCGGCAATCAGCCCCAGCATTTT. This encodes CASSYGGAGNQPQHF.